This entry describes one TCR beta chain. What it binds is not known. This specimen belongs to a study of cytomegalovirus exposure and HLA in healthy donors. Vbeta (60) and Jbeta (13) primers were used in the PCR. Method: immunoSEQ multiplex PCR; TCRdb's copy keeps in-frame clones and lacks some. The sample consists of about 180,000 clones, more than 75% of them appearing once. Healthy bone marrow donors formed the donor group. Study observations and caveats: V- and J-gene trimming in TCR beta was tied to a missense DCLRE1C variant by an analysis performed later.

Trimming left V 9 bases short and J 4 bases short, with 7 bases between. CDR1 is SGHNT and CDR2 is YYREEE in the germline V gene (reference sequence). The CDR3 runs 11 residues. This sequence originates from a man aged 35-49 years in good health and CMV-seronegative. Sequencing input: PBMCs. The chain links TRBV5-4 to TRBJ2-2; D gene uncertain. The CDR3 nucleotides are TGTGCCACGAGTGCCACCGGGGAGCTGTTTTTT. Translated: CATSATGELFF.